Only a few counts were recorded for the clone carrying this TCR beta chain. Its antigen is unknown. These data are taken from a study of blood T cells in healthy people across ages. Overall study: In model experiments, template switching was able to capture about one barcoded beta molecule for every two T cells that were present.

Germline assignment: CDR1 SGHTA and CDR2 FQGNSA. CDR3 length equals 13 residues. Overall study results and limits: While age rose, TCR beta diversity per million T cells dropped in a roughly linear way. Diversity estimates from one million T cells were considered underestimates.

Combining a sample-barcoded 5' primer with a J-beta primer mix, a second PCR ran for about 7 to 12 cycles. Tags on each cDNA molecule came from a template-switch adaptor with 12 random nucleotides. Each CDR3 protein is one row after TCRdb ran MiXCR on the 5' RACE reads. Seen here are around 1,000,000 distinct CDR3 sequences, around 27% observed once, and the top ten hold 0.65% to 0.95%. The same sample was also used in a study of T cells of mothers and their children.

V usage is TRBV7-2 and J usage is TRBJ2-5; D is unclear. The end of the DNA is better explained by TRBJ2-1, so the J call may be wrong. The receptor's source is a girl aged 2-10 years in good health. Input material: blood. The CDR3 here is CASSYLRSNEQFF. CDR3 nucleotide sequence: TGTGCCAGCAGCTACCTACGGTCCAATGAGCAGTTCTTC.